This T cell receptor (beta chain) was documented in a study of TIL therapy for anti-PD-1-resistant metastatic lung cancer. The germline V gene encodes CDR1 SGHAT and CDR2 FQNNGV. The CDR3 spans 17 residues. The ends were cut back, 5 bases at V and 3 bases at J, with 20 bases in the middle. Time point of the sample: pre-treatment sample, taken before nivolumab and TIL therapy. This was the immunoSEQ v3 assay. Survey-level samples got approximately 2 million read pairs; deep-level samples got roughly 4.5-6 million. Produced via immunoSEQ multiplex PCR; TCRdb's table is partial and in-frame only. The sample holds 55,000 or so clones, approximately 78% seen once.

The sequence was obtained from a person aged 25 to 85 with non-small cell lung cancer. Here the sequenced sample was blood, taken at baseline. V usage is TRBV11-2 and J usage is TRBJ1-5; tentative D call: TRBD1 (5 bases). Here the CDR3 DNA reads TGTGCCAGCAGCATAGGGACCTTTGCGGGGTCCAATCAGCCCCAGCATTTT. Translation gives CASSIGTFAGSNQPQHF.